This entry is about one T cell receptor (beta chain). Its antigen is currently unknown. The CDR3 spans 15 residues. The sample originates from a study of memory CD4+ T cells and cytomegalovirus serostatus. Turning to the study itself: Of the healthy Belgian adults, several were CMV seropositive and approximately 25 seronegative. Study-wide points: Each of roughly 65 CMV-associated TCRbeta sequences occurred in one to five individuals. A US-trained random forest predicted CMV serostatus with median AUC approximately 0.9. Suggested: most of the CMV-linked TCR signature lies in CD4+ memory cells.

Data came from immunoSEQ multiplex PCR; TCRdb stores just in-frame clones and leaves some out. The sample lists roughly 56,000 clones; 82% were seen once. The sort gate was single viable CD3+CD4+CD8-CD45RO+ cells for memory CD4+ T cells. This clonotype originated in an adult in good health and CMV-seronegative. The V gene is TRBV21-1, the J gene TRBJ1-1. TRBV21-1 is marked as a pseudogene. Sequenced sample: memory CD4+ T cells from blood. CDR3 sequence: CASSQEMAGWTEAFF. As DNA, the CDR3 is TGTGCCAGCAGCCAGGAAATGGCGGGGTGGACTGAAGCTTTCTTT.